This T cell receptor beta chain was profiled in a study of CD8+ T cells in alopecia areata. Study context: Among treated patients, oral tofacitinib was administered at 5 to 10 mg twice daily. Study-level findings and limits: Higher clonality was seen in lesional scalp than in normal scalp, especially in alopecia totalis/universalis.

The treatment is: oral pan-JAK inhibitor, 5-10 mg twice daily. About this clone itself: Its matching antigen is unknown.

V was pared by 0 bases and J by 5 bases, with 2 bases between. CDR1 and CDR2 (germline): SEHNR, FQNEAQ (reference sequence). CDR3 length: 12 amino acids. It was cDNA, reverse transcribed from extracted RNA, that served as the sequencing template. Produced via immunoSEQ multiplex PCR; TCRdb's table is partial and in-frame only. The sample shows about 64,000 clones, more than 45% of them seen only once. The genes are TRBV7-9 and TRBJ2-1; D is undetermined. The material sequenced was CD8+ T cells sorted from blood, taken at approximately week 36, from a patient treated with tofacitinib. This TCR derives from a human donor with alopecia areata. CDR3 bases: TGTGCCAGCAGCTTAGCGAACAATGAGCAGTTCTTC. Residues: CASSLANNEQFF.